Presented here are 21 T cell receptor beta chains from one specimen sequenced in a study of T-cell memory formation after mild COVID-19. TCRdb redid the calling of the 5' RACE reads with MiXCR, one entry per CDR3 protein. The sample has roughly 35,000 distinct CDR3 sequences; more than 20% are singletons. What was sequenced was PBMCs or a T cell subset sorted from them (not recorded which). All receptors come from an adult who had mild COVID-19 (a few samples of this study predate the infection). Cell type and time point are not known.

CDR3 in DNA: TGTGCCAGCAGTTACTCCGGACAGGGCACAGATACGCAGTATTTT. Encoded protein: CASSYSGQGTDTQYF. This chain connects TRBV6-2 or TRBV6-3 to TRBJ2-3, with 7 bases identical to TRBD1. The CDR3 extends over 15 amino acids. Per germline, CDR1 MNHEY and CDR2 SVGEGT. The ends lost 0 bases at V and 1 base at J; junction bases unmatched: 1.

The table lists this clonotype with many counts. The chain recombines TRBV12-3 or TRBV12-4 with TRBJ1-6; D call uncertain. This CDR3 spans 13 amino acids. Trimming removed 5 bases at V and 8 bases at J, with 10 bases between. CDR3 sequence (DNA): TGTGCCAGCAGTCCCAACACCTATTCACCCCTCCACTTT. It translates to CASSPNTYSPLHF.

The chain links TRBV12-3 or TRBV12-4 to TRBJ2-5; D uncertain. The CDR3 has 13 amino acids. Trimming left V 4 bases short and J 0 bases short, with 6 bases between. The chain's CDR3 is CASSYEYQETQYF. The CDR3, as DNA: TGTGCCAGCAGTTATGAGTACCAAGAGACCCAGTACTTC.

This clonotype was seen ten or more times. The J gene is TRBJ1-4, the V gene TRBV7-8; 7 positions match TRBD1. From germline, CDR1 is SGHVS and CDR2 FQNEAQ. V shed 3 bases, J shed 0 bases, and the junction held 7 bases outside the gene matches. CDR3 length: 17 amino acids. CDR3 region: CASSLRTGNPTNEKLFF. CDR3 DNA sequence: TGTGCCAGCAGCTTGCGGACAGGCAACCCAACTAATGAAAAACTGTTTTTT. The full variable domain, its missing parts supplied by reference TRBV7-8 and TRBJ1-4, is GAGVSQSPRYKVAKRGQDVALRCDPISGHVSLFWYQQALGQGPEFLTYFQNEAQLDKSGLPSDRFFAERPEGSVSTLKIQRTQQEDSAVYLCASSLRTGNPTNEKLFFGSGTQLSVL.

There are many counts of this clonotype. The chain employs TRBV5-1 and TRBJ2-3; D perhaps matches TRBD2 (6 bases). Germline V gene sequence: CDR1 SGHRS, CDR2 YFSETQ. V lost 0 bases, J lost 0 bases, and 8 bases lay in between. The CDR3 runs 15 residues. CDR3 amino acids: CASSLGRGSTDTQYF. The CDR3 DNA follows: TGCGCCAGCAGCTTGGGACGGGGGAGCACAGATACGCAGTATTTT.

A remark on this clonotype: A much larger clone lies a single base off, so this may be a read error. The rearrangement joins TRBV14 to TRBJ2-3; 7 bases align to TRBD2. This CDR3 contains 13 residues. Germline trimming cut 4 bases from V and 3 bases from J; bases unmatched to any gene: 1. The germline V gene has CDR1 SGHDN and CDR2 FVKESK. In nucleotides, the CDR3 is TGTGCCAGCAGCCCAGCGGGGACAGATACGCAGTATTTT. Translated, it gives CASSPAGTDTQYF. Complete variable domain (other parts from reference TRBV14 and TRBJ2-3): EAGVTQFPSHSVIEKGQTVTLRCDPISGHDNLYWYRRVMGKEIKFLLHFVKESKQDESGMPNNRFLAERTGGTYSTLKVQPAELEDSGVYFCASSPAGTDTQYFGPGTRLTVL.

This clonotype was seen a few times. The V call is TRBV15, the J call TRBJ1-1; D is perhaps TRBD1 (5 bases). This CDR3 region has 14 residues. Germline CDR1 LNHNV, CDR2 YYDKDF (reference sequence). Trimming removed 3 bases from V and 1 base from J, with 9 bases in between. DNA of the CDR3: TGTGCCACCAGCAGCGACAGAGAGAACACTGAAGCTTTCTTT. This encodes CATSSDRENTEAFF.

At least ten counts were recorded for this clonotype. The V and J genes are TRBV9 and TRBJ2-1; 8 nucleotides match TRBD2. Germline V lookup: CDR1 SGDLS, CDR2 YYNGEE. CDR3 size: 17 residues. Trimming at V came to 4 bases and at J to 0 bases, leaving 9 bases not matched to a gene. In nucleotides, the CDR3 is TGTGCCAGCAGCAGAACTAGCGGATCCTACTCCTACAATGAGCAGTTCTTC. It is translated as CASSRTSGSYSYNEQFF.

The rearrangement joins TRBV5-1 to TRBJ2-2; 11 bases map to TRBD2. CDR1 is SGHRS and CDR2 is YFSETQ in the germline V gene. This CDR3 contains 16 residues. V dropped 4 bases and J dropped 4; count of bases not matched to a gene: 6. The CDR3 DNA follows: TGCGCCAGCAGCGTTCTACTAGCGGGAGTCACCGGGGAGCTGTTTTTT. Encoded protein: CASSVLLAGVTGELFF.

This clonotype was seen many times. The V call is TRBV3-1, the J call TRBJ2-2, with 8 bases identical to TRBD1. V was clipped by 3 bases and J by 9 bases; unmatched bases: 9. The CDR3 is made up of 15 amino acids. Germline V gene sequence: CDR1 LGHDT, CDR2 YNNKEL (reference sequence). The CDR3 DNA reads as TGTGCCAGCAGCCACAGGGGGCGAACAGGGCGGGAGCTGTTTTTT. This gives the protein CASSHRGRTGRELFF.

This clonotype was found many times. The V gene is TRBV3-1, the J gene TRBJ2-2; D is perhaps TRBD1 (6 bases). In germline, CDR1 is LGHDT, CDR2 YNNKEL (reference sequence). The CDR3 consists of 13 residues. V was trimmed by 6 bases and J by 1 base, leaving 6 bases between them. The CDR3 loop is CASRTGNTGELFF. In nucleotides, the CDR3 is TGTGCCAGCAGGACAGGGAACACCGGGGAGCTGTTTTTT.

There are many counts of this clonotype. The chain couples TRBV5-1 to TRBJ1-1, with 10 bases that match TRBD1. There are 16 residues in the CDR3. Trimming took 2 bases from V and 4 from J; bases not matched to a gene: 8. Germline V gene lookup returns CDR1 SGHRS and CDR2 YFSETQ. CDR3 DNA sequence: TGCGCCAGCAGCTTCGGACAGGGGGTGGGATCCACTGAAGCTTTCTTT. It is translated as CASSFGQGVGSTEAFF.

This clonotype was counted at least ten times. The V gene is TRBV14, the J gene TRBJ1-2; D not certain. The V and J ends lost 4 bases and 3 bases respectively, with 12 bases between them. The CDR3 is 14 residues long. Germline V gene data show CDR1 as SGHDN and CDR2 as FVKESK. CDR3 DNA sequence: TGTGCCAGCAGCCCAGGATGGACCTACTATGGCTACACCTTC. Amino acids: CASSPGWTYYGYTF.

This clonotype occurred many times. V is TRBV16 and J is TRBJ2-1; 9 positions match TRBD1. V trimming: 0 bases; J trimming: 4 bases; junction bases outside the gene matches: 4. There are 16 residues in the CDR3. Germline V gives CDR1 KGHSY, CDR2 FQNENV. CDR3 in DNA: TGTGCCAGCAGCCAATCCGGACAGGGGAAATACAATGAGCAGTTCTTC. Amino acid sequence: CASSQSGQGKYNEQFF. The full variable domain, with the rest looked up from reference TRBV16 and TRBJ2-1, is GEEVAQTPKHLVRGEGQKAKLYCAPIKGHSYVFWYQQVLKNEFKFLISFQNENVFDETGMPKERFSAKCLPNSPCSLEIQATKLEDSAVYFCASSQSGQGKYNEQFFGPGTRLTVL.

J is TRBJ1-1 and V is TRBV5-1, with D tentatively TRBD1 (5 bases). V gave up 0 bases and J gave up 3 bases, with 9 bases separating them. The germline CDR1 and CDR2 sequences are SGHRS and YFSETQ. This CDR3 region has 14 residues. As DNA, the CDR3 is TGCGCCAGCAGCTTGGAGCAGGGCTACACTGAAGCTTTCTTT. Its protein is CASSLEQGYTEAFF.

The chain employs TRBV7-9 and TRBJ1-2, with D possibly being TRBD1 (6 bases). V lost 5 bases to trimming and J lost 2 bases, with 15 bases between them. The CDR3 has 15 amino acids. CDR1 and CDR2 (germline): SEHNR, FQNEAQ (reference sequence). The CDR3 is CASSPRGVGNYGYTF. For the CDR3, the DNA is TGTGCCAGCAGCCCGAGGGGGGTTGGAAACTATGGCTACACCTTC.

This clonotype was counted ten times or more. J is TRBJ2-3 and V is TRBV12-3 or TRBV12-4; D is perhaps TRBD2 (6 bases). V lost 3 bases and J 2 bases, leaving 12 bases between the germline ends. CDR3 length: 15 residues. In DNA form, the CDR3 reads TGTGCCAGCAGTTTCGGGCGGGGATTCACAGATACGCAGTATTTT. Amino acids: CASSFGRGFTDTQYF.

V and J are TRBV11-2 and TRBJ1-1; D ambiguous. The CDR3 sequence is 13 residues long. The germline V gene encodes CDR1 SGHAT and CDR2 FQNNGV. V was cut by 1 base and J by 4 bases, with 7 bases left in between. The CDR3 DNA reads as TGTGCCAGCAGCTTAGCGCCGATCACTGAAGCTTTCTTT. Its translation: CASSLAPITEAFF.

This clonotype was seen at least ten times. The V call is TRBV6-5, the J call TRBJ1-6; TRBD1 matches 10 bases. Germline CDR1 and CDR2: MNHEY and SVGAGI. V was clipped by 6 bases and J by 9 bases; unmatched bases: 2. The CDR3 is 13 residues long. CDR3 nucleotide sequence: TGTGCCAGCAGGACAGGGGGCGGTTCACCCCTCCACTTT. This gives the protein CASRTGGGSPLHF.

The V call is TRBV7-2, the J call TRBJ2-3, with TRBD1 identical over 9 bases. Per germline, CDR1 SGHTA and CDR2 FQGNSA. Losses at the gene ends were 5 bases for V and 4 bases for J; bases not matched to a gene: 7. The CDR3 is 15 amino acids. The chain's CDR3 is CASSALGQGSDTQYF. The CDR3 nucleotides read TGTGCCAGCAGCGCTCTGGGACAGGGATCAGATACGCAGTATTTT.

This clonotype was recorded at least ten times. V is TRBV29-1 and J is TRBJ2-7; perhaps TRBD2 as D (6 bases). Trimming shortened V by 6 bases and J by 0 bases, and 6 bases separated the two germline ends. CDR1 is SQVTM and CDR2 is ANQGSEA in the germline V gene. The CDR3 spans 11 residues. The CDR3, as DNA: TGCAGCGTCGGGAGCTCCTACGAGCAGTACTTC. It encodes CSVGSSYEQYF.